The 11 T cell receptor beta chains given below trace back to one sample, sequenced in a study of blood T cell repertoires in COVID-19. Data came from immunoSEQ multiplex PCR; TCRdb stores just in-frame clones and leaves some out. The repertoire holds roughly 57,000 clones, with about three quarters as singletons. What was sequenced was peripheral blood. These receptors originate from a man aged 25-45 years with COVID-19, enrolled during active disease.

The chain links TRBV15 to TRBJ2-7; TRBD2 agrees at 9 bases. Germline V CDR1 and CDR2: LNHNV, YYDKDF (reference sequence). V dropped 0 bases and J dropped 4; count of bases not matched to a gene: 4. The CDR3 sequence is 15 residues long. Here the CDR3 reads CATSRDAGGGYEQYF. In DNA, the CDR3 is TGTGCCACCAGCAGAGATGCGGGAGGGGGTTACGAGCAGTACTTC.

This sequence joins TRBV11-3 and TRBJ2-2; perhaps TRBD2 as D (6 bases). Germline V gene lookup returns CDR1 SGHNT and CDR2 YENEEA. V was trimmed by 4 bases and J by 3 bases, leaving 12 bases between them. The CDR3 totals 15 residues. The CDR3 reads CASSSLGLYTGELFF. The DNA for the CDR3 is TGTGCCAGCAGCTCCTTGGGACTCTACACCGGGGAGCTGTTTTTT.

This chain joins TRBV19 and TRBJ2-7; 11 nucleotides align to TRBD2. With V trimmed by 4 bases and J by 4 bases, 9 bases remained unmatched. Germline CDR1 is LNHDA and CDR2 is SQIVND (reference sequence). The CDR3 is 16 amino acids. CDR3 sequence: CASSNPTGTSGYEQYF. The CDR3 bases are TGTGCCAGTAGTAACCCGACCGGGACTAGCGGTTACGAGCAGTACTTC.

This chain connects TRBV7-3 to TRBJ2-7; 9 bases agree with TRBD1. The CDR3 has 14 amino acids. V lost 4 bases to trimming and J lost 4 bases; unmatched junction nucleotides: 5. Germline loops: CDR1 SGHTA, CDR2 FQGTGA. The CDR3 DNA sequence: TGTGCCAGCAGCTCGACAGGGGGAGGGTACGAGCAGTACTTC. It encodes CASSSTGGGYEQYF.

The V call is TRBV3-1 (or the pseudogene TRBV3-2), the J call TRBJ2-5; 9 nucleotides align to TRBD2. This CDR3 region has 15 residues. The germline CDR1 and CDR2 sequences are LGHDT and YNNKEL (reference sequence). J lost 2 bases, V lost 5 bases, and 6 bases had no gene match. The CDR3 bases are TGTGCCAGCAGCTCAGTGACTAGCGGACAAGAGACCCAGTACTTC. Translation: CASSSVTSGQETQYF.

The V gene is TRBV5-6, the J gene TRBJ1-4; D remains unclear. CDR1 is SGHDT, CDR2 YYEEEE, per germline. Trimming removed 0 bases from V and 5 bases from J, with 5 bases in between. The CDR3 contains 13 residues. CDR3 residues: CASSLVPNEKLFF. The CDR3 nucleotides are TGTGCCAGCAGCTTGGTCCCAAATGAAAAACTGTTTTTT.

There are a few counts of this clone. The V and J genes are TRBV5-1 and TRBJ2-7; D not resolved. V lost 7 bases to trimming and J lost 7 bases, with 15 bases between them. Germline V CDR1 and CDR2: SGHRS, YFSETQ. The CDR3 spans 12 residues. Here the CDR3 DNA reads TGCGCCAGCCGTGAGCTTTCGAGAGAGCAGTACTTC. Encoded protein: CASRELSREQYF.

This chain joins TRBV2 and TRBJ2-5; TRBD2 is a possible D gene (7 bases). Germline V lookup: CDR1 SNHLY, CDR2 FYNNEI. This CDR3 is built from 14 residues. The V and J ends lost 6 bases and 2 bases respectively, with 13 bases between them. The CDR3 DNA reads TGTGCCAGCAGCGATAAGGGGGGGCAAGAGACCCAGTACTTC. It encodes CASSDKGGQETQYF.

The rearrangement joins TRBV9 to TRBJ1-2; D remains ambiguous. Per the germline V gene, CDR1 is SGDLS and CDR2 is YYNGEE. The CDR3 is 15 residues long. Trimming stripped 4 bases from V and 7 bases from J, with 20 bases between. The CDR3 sequence is CASSPQSEPAGGYTF. DNA for the CDR3: TGTGCCAGCAGCCCCCAATCGGAACCCGCAGGTGGCTACACCTTC.

The rearrangement uses TRBV11-3 and TRBJ1-6, with D tentatively TRBD1 (6 bases). The CDR3 loop spans 15 amino acids. Germline loops: CDR1 SGHNT, CDR2 YENEEA. The V gene lost 2 bases and the J gene lost 7 bases, with 12 bases spanning the gap. The DNA for the CDR3 is TGTGCCAGCAGCTTACTCTGGCAGGGGAATTCACCCCTCCACTTT. This codes for CASSLLWQGNSPLHF.

The chain carries TRBV2 and TRBJ2-1, with 8 bases aligning to TRBD1. The V gene end was trimmed by 8 bases and the J gene end by 9 bases; junction bases not matched to a gene: 15. Germline values: CDR1 SNHLY, CDR2 FYNNEI. This CDR3 region has 15 residues. CDR3 sequence reads: CASVSGQVAPGEQFF. CDR3 bases: TGTGCCAGCGTGTCGGGACAGGTTGCACCGGGTGAGCAGTTCTTC.